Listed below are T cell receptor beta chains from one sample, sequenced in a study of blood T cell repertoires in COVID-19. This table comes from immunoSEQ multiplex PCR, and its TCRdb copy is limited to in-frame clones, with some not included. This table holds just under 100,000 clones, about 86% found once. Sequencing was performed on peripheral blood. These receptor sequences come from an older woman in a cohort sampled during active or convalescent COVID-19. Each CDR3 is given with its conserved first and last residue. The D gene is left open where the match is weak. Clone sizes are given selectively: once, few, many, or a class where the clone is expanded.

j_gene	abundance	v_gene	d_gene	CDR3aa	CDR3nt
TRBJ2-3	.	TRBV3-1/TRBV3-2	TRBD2	CASSHWTSATDTQYF	TGTGCCAGCAGCCATTGGACTAGCGCCACAGATACGCAGTATTTT
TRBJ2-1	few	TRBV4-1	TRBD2	CASSPRLAGDRNEQFF	TGCGCCAGCAGCCCTCGACTAGCGGGGGACAGGAATGAGCAGTTCTTC
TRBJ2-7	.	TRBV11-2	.	CASSPPGISSYEQYF	TGTGCCAGCAGCCCCCCAGGAATAAGCTCCTACGAGCAGTACTTC
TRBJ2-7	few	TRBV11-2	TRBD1	CASSLAWTGGYEQYF	TGTGCCAGCAGCTTAGCTTGGACAGGGGGCTACGAGCAGTACTTC
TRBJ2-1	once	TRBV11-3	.	CASSPVGGSYNEQFF	TGTGCCAGCAGCCCGGTCGGGGGCTCCTACAATGAGCAGTTCTTC
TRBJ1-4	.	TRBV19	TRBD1	CASRPRDRGNTNEKLFF	TGTGCCAGTAGGCCCCGGGACAGGGGAAATACTAATGAAAAACTGTTTTTT
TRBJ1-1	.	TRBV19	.	CASTTGPTEAFF	TGTGCCAGTACAACAGGGCCAACTGAAGCTTTCTTT
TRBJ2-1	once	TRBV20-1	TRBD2	CSASILLAGGPNGEQFF	TGCAGTGCTAGTATACTACTAGCGGGAGGGCCGAACGGTGAGCAGTTCTTC
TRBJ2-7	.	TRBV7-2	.	CASSSYYEQYF	TGTGCCAGCAGCTCGTACTACGAGCAGTACTTC
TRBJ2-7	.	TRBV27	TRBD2	CATSGTSGFHEQYF	TGTGCCACTTCCGGGACTAGCGGGTTCCACGAGCAGTACTTC
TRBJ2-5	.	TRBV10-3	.	CAISEPEETQYF	TGTGCCATCAGTGAACCGGAGGAGACCCAGTACTTC
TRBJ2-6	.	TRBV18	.	CASSRSAANSGANVLTF	TGTGCCAGCAGCCGGTCGGCAGCGAACTCTGGGGCCAACGTCCTGACTTTC
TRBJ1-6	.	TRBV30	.	CAWSDGTSYNSPLHF	TGTGCCTGGAGTGACGGGACAAGCTATAATTCACCCCTCCACTTT
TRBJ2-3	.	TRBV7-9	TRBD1	CASSTGQGKITDTQYF	TGTGCCAGCAGCACCGGACAGGGAAAAATTACAGATACGCAGTATTTT
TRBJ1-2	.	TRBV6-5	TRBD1	CASSSRDRANYGYTF	TGTGCCAGCAGTTCCCGGGACAGAGCTAACTATGGCTACACCTTC
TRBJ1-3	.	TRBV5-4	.	CASSLRGATSGNTIYF	TGTGCCAGCAGCTTGCGGGGGGCAACCTCTGGAAACACCATATATTTT
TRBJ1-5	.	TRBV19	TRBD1	CASTQDRVGRNQPQHF	TGTGCCAGTACCCAGGACAGGGTGGGCCGGAATCAGCCCCAGCATTTT
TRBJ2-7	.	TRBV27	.	CASSFGRWYEQYF	TGTGCCAGCAGTTTTGGGAGGTGGTACGAGCAGTACTTC
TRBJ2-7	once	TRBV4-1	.	CASSQAPQGSYEQYF	TGCGCCAGCAGCCAAGCCCCCCAGGGGAGCTACGAGCAGTACTTC
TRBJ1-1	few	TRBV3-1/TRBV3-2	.	CASSRQGTEAFF	TGTGCCAGCAGCCGGCAGGGCACTGAAGCTTTCTTT
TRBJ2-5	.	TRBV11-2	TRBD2	CASSPLAGVQETQYF	TGTGCCAGCAGCCCACTAGCGGGAGTACAAGAGACCCAGTACTTC
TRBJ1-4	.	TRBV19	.	CASSIRRRTTNEKLFF	TGTGCCAGTAGTATCCGGCGGAGAACAACTAATGAAAAACTGTTTTTT
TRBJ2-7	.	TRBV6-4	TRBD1	CASSPEGQGGPYEQYF	TGTGCCAGCAGTCCAGAGGGACAGGGAGGGCCCTACGAGCAGTACTTC
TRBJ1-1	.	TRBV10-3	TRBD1	CAISEHRGTEAFF	TGTGCCATCAGCGAGCACAGGGGCACTGAAGCTTTCTTT
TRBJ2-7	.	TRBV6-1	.	CASSEVGRGHEQYF	TGTGCCAGCAGTGAAGTGGGTAGAGGGCACGAGCAGTACTTC
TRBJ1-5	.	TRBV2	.	CASSAAQGYSNQPQHF	TGTGCCAGCAGTGCAGCACAGGGTTACAGCAATCAGCCCCAGCATTTT
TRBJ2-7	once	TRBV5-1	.	CASSPHLEGPGQYF	TGCGCCAGCAGCCCGCACCTCGAGGGCCCCGGGCAGTACTTC
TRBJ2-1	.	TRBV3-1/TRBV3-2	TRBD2	CASSLAGGHNEQFF	TGTGCCAGCAGCCTCGCGGGGGGGCATAATGAGCAGTTCTTC